This T cell receptor beta chain was sequenced for a study of low-dose radiotherapy and immunotherapy resistance in tumors. V shed 6 bases and J 1 base; nucleotides not matched to a gene: 3. CDR1 and CDR2 from the germline V gene are SNHLY and FYNNEI. This CDR3 region has 15 residues. Priming of first-strand cDNA relied on TRAV- and TRBV-specific primers (covering alpha and beta chains). A constant-region primer paired with the V-primer adapter amplified TCRs over about 19 PCR cycles. Isolated mRNA underwent amplification by in vitro transcription. TCRdb redid the calling of the reads with MiXCR, one entry per CDR3 protein. Of some 15,000 distinct CDR3 sequences listed, roughly 50% are singletons. Each eligible patient had an advanced solid tumor, and these tumors lacked tumor-infiltrating lymphocytes.

This chain joins TRBV2 and TRBJ2-2; TRBD1 matches at 9 bases. This clonotype was sampled from a human donor with advanced metastatic prostate, ovarian, gallbladder or colorectal cancer (not recorded which). This table probably holds off-target reads from a library built for another chain. The CDR3 reads CASRGTGRNTGELFF. DNA for the CDR3: TGTGCCAGCAGAGGGACAGGGAGGAACACCGGGGAGCTGTTTTTT.